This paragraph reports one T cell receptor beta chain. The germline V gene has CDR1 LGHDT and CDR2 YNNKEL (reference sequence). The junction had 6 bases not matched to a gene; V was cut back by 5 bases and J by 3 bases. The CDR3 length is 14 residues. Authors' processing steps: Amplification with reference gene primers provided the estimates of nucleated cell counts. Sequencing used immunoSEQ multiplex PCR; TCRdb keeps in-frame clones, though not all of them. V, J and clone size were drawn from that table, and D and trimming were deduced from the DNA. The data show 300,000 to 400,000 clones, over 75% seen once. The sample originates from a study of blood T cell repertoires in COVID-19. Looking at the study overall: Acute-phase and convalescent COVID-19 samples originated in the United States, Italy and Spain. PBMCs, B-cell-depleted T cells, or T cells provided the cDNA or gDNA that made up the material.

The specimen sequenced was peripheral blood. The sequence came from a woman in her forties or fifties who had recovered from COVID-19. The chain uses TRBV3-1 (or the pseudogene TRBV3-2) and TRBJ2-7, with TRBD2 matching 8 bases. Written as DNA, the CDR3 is TGTGCCAGCAGCTCCCGGGGGGGCCGCTACGAGCAGTACTTC. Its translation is CASSSRGGRYEQYF.